Below, 7 T cell receptor beta chains from the same sample are listed, as sequenced in a study of shared clonotypes between healthy human individuals. Clones were sequenced by immunoSEQ multiplex PCR, and TCRdb holds only the in-frame ones, with some missing. In the table there are roughly 760,000 clones, 74% of which are singletons. Input material: memory CD4+ T cells sorted from blood. The subset denotes: CD45RA-negative fraction. The origin of the receptors is a woman aged 25 to 45 in good health.

This clone showed up just a few times. J is TRBJ2-5 and V is TRBV4-1, with D uncertain. Germline CDR1 MGHRA, CDR2 YSYEKL. Trimming left V 0 bases short and J 5 bases short, with 7 bases between. The CDR3 runs 13 residues. CDR3 sequence: CASSQEGAETQYF. The CDR3 nucleotides are TGCGCCAGCAGCCAAGAAGGAGCGGAGACCCAGTACTTC.

The chain employs TRBV7-9 and TRBJ1-5; the D is unclear. Per germline, CDR1 SEHNR and CDR2 FQNEAQ (reference sequence). Trimming cost V 6 bases and J 9 bases, with 12 bases left between them. This CDR3 is 12 amino acids long. For the CDR3, the DNA is TGTGCCAGCAGTCGGACGGTCGGGCCCCAGCATTTT. The encoded protein is CASSRTVGPQHF.

This clone has just a few counts. The chain joins TRBV18 to TRBJ2-1; D is possibly TRBD1 (5 bases). V was clipped by 2 bases and J by 6 bases, with 11 bases between them. The CDR3 covers 14 residues. From germline, CDR1 is KGHSH and CDR2 LQKENI. This CDR3 reads CASSPGAGLNEQFF. DNA for the CDR3: TGTGCCAGCTCACCAGGGGCAGGGCTCAATGAGCAGTTCTTC.

The chain links TRBV19 to TRBJ2-7; D unclear. V was clipped by 9 bases and J by 0 bases, with 9 bases between them. The CDR3 is made up of 12 amino acids. Germline CDR1 LNHDA, CDR2 SQIVND (reference sequence). CDR3 DNA sequence: TGTGCCAGCCGAATGAGCTCCTACGAGCAGTACTTC. It specifies CASRMSSYEQYF.

This clone was recorded at least ten times. At the DNA level, this CDR3 is encoded by other sequences in the same sample as well. V usage is TRBV5-4 and J usage is TRBJ2-5, with D possibly TRBD2 on 6 matching bases. Germline V CDR1 and CDR2: SGHNT, YYREEE (reference sequence). The CDR3 is 15 residues long. V was trimmed by 0 bases and J by 4 bases, leaving 13 bases between them. The CDR3 is CASSLGAGTGETQYF. The CDR3 bases are TGTGCCAGCAGCTTGGGTGCAGGGACTGGAGAGACCCAGTACTTC.

This clone appeared once. It may be a read error: a sequence one base away is much more abundant. Within the sample, other DNA sequences also encode this same CDR3. This rearrangement joins TRBV5-4 to TRBJ2-7; the match to TRBD2 covers 12 bases. The CDR3 has 15 amino acids. Germline CDR1 reads SGHNT; CDR2 reads YYREEE (reference sequence). J lost 2 bases, V lost 2 bases, and 2 bases had no gene match. This CDR3 reads CASSLGLAGTYEQYF. The CDR3 bases are TGTGCCAGCAGCTTAGGACTAGCGGGGACCTACGAGCAGTACTTC.

This clone was counted ten times or more. This rearrangement joins TRBV25-1 to TRBJ2-7; D gene ambiguous. Germline V gene sequence: CDR1 MGHDK, CDR2 SYGVNS. Trimming stripped 8 bases from V and 0 bases from J, with 20 bases between. This CDR3 is 16 amino acids long. The chain's CDR3 is CASASSLGPSSYEQYF. The DNA for the CDR3 is TGTGCCAGCGCCTCCTCCCTCGGACCGAGCTCCTACGAGCAGTACTTC.